This T cell receptor beta chain was sequenced for a study of cytomegalovirus exposure and HLA in healthy donors. Findings and limits, study-wide: When the data were analyzed later, several of the most significant clusters appeared to be linked to common viral pathogens. The dataset shows that most TCR sequences were rare, while some public TCRs occurred in many donors.

The PCR used 60 Vbeta and 13 Jbeta primers. The authors' processing: In a later analysis, of tens of millions of unique beta chains, roughly 10 million appeared in at least two donors. Only in-frame clones appear in the TCRdb table, and some are missing; sequencing was by immunoSEQ multiplex PCR. V, J and clone size reflect that table, while D and trimming were determined from the DNA. The sample includes 150,000 to 200,000 clones, 65% to 85% seen only once; the top ten take under 1.5%. On this clone itself: Its antigen is not identified.

The sample was PBMCs. The sequence derives from a girl aged 10-17 years in good health and CMV-seropositive.

CDR3 residues: CASSLARGLEQYF. The CDR3 nucleotides read TGTGCCAGCAGCTTAGCGAGGGGACTTGAGCAGTACTTC. This rearrangement joins TRBV7-9 to TRBJ2-7, with D perhaps TRBD2 (6 bases). CDR3 length: 13 amino acids. Trimming cost V 0 bases and J 7 bases, with 10 bases left between them. Per germline, CDR1 SEHNR and CDR2 FQNEAQ (reference sequence).